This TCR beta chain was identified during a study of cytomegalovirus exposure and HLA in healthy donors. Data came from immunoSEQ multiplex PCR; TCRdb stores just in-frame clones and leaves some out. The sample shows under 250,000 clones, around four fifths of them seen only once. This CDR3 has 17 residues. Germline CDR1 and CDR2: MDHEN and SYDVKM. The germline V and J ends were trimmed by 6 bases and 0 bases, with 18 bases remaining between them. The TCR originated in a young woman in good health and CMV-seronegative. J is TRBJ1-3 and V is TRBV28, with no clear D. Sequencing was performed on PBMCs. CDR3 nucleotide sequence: TGTGCCAGCAGCCCTGCCTCAGTTACAGACTCTGGAAACACCATATATTTT. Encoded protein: CASSPASVTDSGNTIYF.